The 3 T cell receptor beta chains listed next were all sequenced from one sample in a study of blood T cell repertoires in COVID-19. Clones were sequenced by immunoSEQ multiplex PCR, and TCRdb holds only the in-frame ones, with some missing. The table records about 88,000 clones, around 87% of them present only once. The sequenced material came from peripheral blood. The receptor source for this set is a male donor with acute or convalescent COVID-19.

The chain links TRBV30 to TRBJ1-2; a possible D gene is TRBD1 (6 bases). The CDR3 length is 12 residues. Looked up from germline, CDR1 is GTSNPN and CDR2 is SVGIG (reference sequence). Trimming stripped 0 bases from V and 7 bases from J, with 9 bases between. The DNA of the CDR3 is TGTGCCTGGAGTGTGCAGGGGTTTGGCTACACCTTC. Its protein is CAWSVQGFGYTF.

CDR3 sequence reads: CASSLDSVGNTIYF. CDR3 coding DNA: TGTGCCAGCAGCTTGGATTCGGTTGGAAACACCATATATTTT. The rearrangement links TRBV5-4 to TRBJ1-3; D unclear. Germline assignment: CDR1 SGHNT and CDR2 YYREEE (reference sequence). The CDR3 loop spans 14 amino acids. Trimming left V 0 bases short and J 3 bases short, with 7 bases between.

This chain links TRBV6-5 with TRBJ2-7; TRBD1 agrees at 10 bases. The CDR3 totals 15 residues. Germline loops: CDR1 MNHEY, CDR2 SVGAGI. The V and J ends lost 0 bases and 7 bases, in that order; junction bases with no gene match: 6. The CDR3: CASSYSGTGVREQYF. The CDR3 region has the DNA TGTGCCAGCAGTTACTCGGGGACAGGGGTCCGGGAGCAGTACTTC.